Presented here are 25 T cell receptor beta chains from one specimen sequenced in a study of T cell repertoires in cytomegalovirus infection. These receptors have no identified antigens. A single record per CDR3 protein comes from TCRdb applying MiXCR to the reads. The sample gives approximately 770,000 distinct CDR3 sequences, approximately 32% of which show up once; less than 15% is in the top ten. Here the sequenced sample was cultured CD8+ T cells from PBMCs, taken from culture after CMV antigen stimulation. The receptor set was obtained from a human donor in good health (CMV status not recorded). Some clones in this sample may be carry-over from other donors' samples.

This clonotype appeared a few times. The V call is TRBV11-3, the J call TRBJ1-1, with 7 bases matching TRBD1. The CDR3 has 15 amino acids. Per the germline V gene, CDR1 is SGHNT and CDR2 is YENEEA. Germline trimming cut 5 bases from V and 0 bases from J; bases unmatched to any gene: 6. CDR3 loop: CASSNLTGMNTEAFF. The CDR3 DNA is TGTGCCAGCAGCAATCTGACAGGGATGAACACTGAAGCTTTCTTT.

This clonotype showed up just a few times. The V call is TRBV6-5, the J call TRBJ2-3; TRBD2 matches at 8 bases. Germline V gene sequence: CDR1 MNHEY, CDR2 SVGAGI. The CDR3 has 17 amino acids. J lost 4 bases, V lost 0 bases, and 9 bases had no gene match. Here the CDR3 reads CASSYSQLAGLADTQYF. Here the CDR3 DNA reads TGTGCCAGCAGTTACTCGCAATTAGCGGGGTTGGCAGATACGCAGTATTTT.

The J gene is TRBJ2-1, the V gene TRBV6-6, with 10 bases aligning to TRBD2. Looked up from germline, CDR1 is MNHNY and CDR2 is SVGAGI (reference sequence). V dropped 5 bases and J dropped 6; count of bases not matched to a gene: 7. This CDR3 comprises 15 residues. The CDR3 spells CASSPQRGGGNEQFF. CDR3 bases: TGTGCCAGCAGTCCTCAGCGGGGGGGCGGCAATGAGCAGTTCTTC.

With regard to this clonotype: Because it lacks the conserved phenylalanine or tryptophan at the end, this CDR3 is likely a read error. J is TRBJ1-6 and V is TRBV7-3; TRBD1 aligns across 8 bases. This CDR3 spans 15 amino acids. Germline assignment: CDR1 SGHTA and CDR2 FQGTGA. V lost 3 bases and J lost 6; bases outside the gene matches: 4. CDR3: CASSFGQGVNSPLHV. The CDR3 DNA sequence: TGTGCCAGCAGCTTCGGACAGGGTGTTAATTCACCCCTCCACGTT.

This clonotype was seen repeatedly, ten times or more. The V gene is TRBV27, the J gene TRBJ1-2, with 8 nucleotides matching TRBD1. Germline V gives CDR1 MNHEY, CDR2 SMNVEV (reference sequence). The CDR3 is 13 amino acids. V lost 6 bases and J lost 2; bases outside the gene matches: 2. The CDR3 sequence is CASRTGANYGYTF. In nucleotides, the CDR3 is TGTGCCAGCAGGACAGGGGCGAACTATGGCTACACCTTC.

Many counts were recorded for this clonotype. V gene TRBV7-8 combines with J gene TRBJ2-5; 8 bases are shared with TRBD2. J gave up 5 bases and V 5 bases, and 10 bases lay outside the gene matches. Germline V lookup: CDR1 SGHVS, CDR2 FQNEAQ. The CDR3 is made up of 15 amino acids. The DNA of the CDR3 is TGTGCCAGCAGCGAAGGACTAGCCCAATGGGAGACCCAGTACTTC. This encodes CASSEGLAQWETQYF.

This clonotype was observed a few times. The chain carries TRBV7-9 and TRBJ2-7; D possibly uses TRBD1 or TRBD2 (5 bases each). The V and J ends lost 4 bases and 2 bases respectively, with 12 bases between them. The V gene's germline CDR1 is SEHNR and CDR2 FQNEAQ (reference sequence). The CDR3 spans 14 residues. The CDR3 spells CASSSGTPTYEQYV. CDR3 nucleotides: TGTGCCAGCAGCTCCGGGACGCCTACCTACGAGCAGTACGTC.

V gene TRBV11-3 combines with J gene TRBJ1-1; D possibly corresponds to TRBD1 (6 bases). The length of the CDR3 is 15 residues. The V gene's germline CDR1 is SGHNT and CDR2 YENEEA. The germline V and J ends were trimmed by 5 bases and 1 base, with 14 bases remaining between them. This CDR3 reads CASSQGGAGNTEAFF. As DNA, the CDR3 is TGTGCCAGCAGCCAAGGGGGGGCCGGGAACACTGAAGCTTTCTTT.

V and J are TRBV27 and TRBJ1-2; D uncertain. V gave up 10 bases and J gave up 0 bases, with 9 bases separating them. CDR1 and CDR2 from the germline V gene are MNHEY and SMNVEV (reference sequence). The CDR3 runs 12 residues. The CDR3 nucleotides are TGTGCCACCGGGCCATCTAACTATGGCTACACCTTC. Encoded protein: CATGPSNYGYTF.

The genes are TRBV6-6 and TRBJ2-5; TRBD1 matches at 7 bases. CDR1 is MNHNY and CDR2 is SVGAGI in the germline V gene (reference sequence). Trimming cost V 3 bases and J 1 base; bases outside gene matches: 5. This CDR3 has 15 residues. The CDR3 loop is CASSYTGAFQETQYF. As DNA, the CDR3 is TGTGCCAGCAGTTATACAGGGGCCTTCCAAGAGACCCAGTACTTC.

This clonotype has a handful of counts. The rearrangement joins TRBV15 to TRBJ2-1; D is uncertain. The CDR3 extends over 12 amino acids. V shed 3 bases and J shed 6 bases, with 6 bases lying between them. Germline CDR1 reads LNHNV; CDR2 reads YYDKDF (reference sequence). The CDR3: CATSSDTNEQFF. In nucleotides, the CDR3 is TGTGCCACCAGCAGCGACACCAATGAGCAGTTCTTC. The variable domain in full, completed from reference TRBV15 and TRBJ2-1, reads DAMVIQNPRYQVTQFGKPVTLSCSQTLNHNVMYWYQQKSSQAPKLLFHYYDKDFNNEADTPDNFQSRRPNTSFCFLDIRSPGLGDTAMYLCATSSDTNEQFFGPGTRLTVL.

This chain uses TRBV6-2 or TRBV6-3 with TRBJ2-7; D could derive from TRBD1 or TRBD2 (5 bases each). The V end lost 2 bases, the J end lost 2 bases, and 16 bases lay between the germline ends. Per the germline V gene, CDR1 is MNHEY and CDR2 is SVGEGT. The CDR3 sequence is 16 residues long. Here the CDR3 reads CASSYLLLARAYEQYV. In nucleotides, the CDR3 is TGTGCCAGCAGTTACCTACTTCTAGCCAGGGCCTACGAGCAGTACGTC.

This chain's CDR3 is CASSVPRGTSPGQENEQYF. The CDR3 region has the DNA TGTGCCAGCAGTGTTCCCCGTGGAACCTCGCCGGGACAGGAGAACGAGCAGTACTTC. The V gene is TRBV2, the J gene TRBJ2-7; 8 positions match TRBD1. Germline V lookup: CDR1 SNHLY, CDR2 FYNNEI. The CDR3 has 19 amino acids. J was trimmed by 5 bases and V by 4 bases; bases with no gene match: 22.

The sample holds a few counts of this clonotype. CDR3 sequence reads: CASSLPGPNEQFF. CDR3 bases: TGTGCCAGCAGCTTACCAGGCCCCAATGAGCAGTTCTTC. This sequence joins TRBV11-2 and TRBJ2-1; D is unresolved. The CDR3 length is 13 residues. Germline assignment: CDR1 SGHAT and CDR2 FQNNGV. Trimming took off 2 bases at V and 6 bases at J, with 8 bases between the two ends.

In this sample, this clonotype turned up a few times. The chain employs TRBV11-2 and TRBJ2-5; D might be TRBD1 (6 bases). This CDR3 spans 15 amino acids. V was pared by 4 bases and J by 4 bases, with 16 bases between. Germline CDR1 reads SGHAT; CDR2 reads FQNNGV. The CDR3 bases are TGTGCCAGCAGCTCCACCGCAGGGGATCGAGAGACCCAGTACTTC. It is translated as CASSSTAGDRETQYF.

J is TRBJ2-5 and V is TRBV19, with D unclear. Deletions cut 0 bases from V and 2 bases from J, with 10 bases between. CDR1 and CDR2 (germline): LNHDA, SQIVND (reference sequence). The CDR3 contains 15 residues. CDR3 sequence (DNA): TGTGCCAGTAGTATAGATGGCTACAGTCAAGAGACCCAGTACTTC. It encodes CASSIDGYSQETQYF.

This clonotype was observed a handful of times. V gene TRBV28 combines with J gene TRBJ2-3; D is undetermined. The CDR3 extends over 13 amino acids. CDR1 and CDR2 (germline): MDHEN, SYDVKM. V was pared by 2 bases and J by 2 bases, with 5 bases between. Here the CDR3 DNA reads TGTGCCAGCAGTTTAGTCAACACAGATACGCAGTATTTT. It codes for CASSLVNTDTQYF.

This clonotype was counted a few times. The genes are TRBV5-1 and TRBJ2-1; 11 bases match TRBD2. CDR3 length: 18 residues. The trim removed 0 bases at V and 4 bases at J, leaving 9 bases unmatched. Germline V gene sequence: CDR1 SGHRS, CDR2 YFSETQ. CDR3 in amino acids: CASSLVPETSGGYNEQFF. The CDR3 bases are TGCGCCAGCAGCTTGGTCCCGGAAACTAGCGGGGGATACAATGAGCAGTTCTTC.

This clonotype came up a few times. The genes are TRBV28 and TRBJ2-3; no firm D call. This CDR3 is 14 amino acids long. Per the germline V gene, CDR1 is MDHEN and CDR2 is SYDVKM. Trimming pared 6 bases from V and 5 bases from J, leaving 15 bases between. CDR3 residues: CASSISVERDTQYF. The DNA for the CDR3 is TGTGCCAGCAGCATAAGCGTAGAAAGAGATACGCAGTATTTT. Based on the CDR3 plus reference TRBV28 and TRBJ2-3, the full variable domain is DVKVTQSSRYLVKRTGEKVFLECVQDMDHENMFWYRQDPGLGLRLIYFSYDVKMKEKGDIPEGYSVSREKKERFSLILESASTNQTSMYLCASSISVERDTQYFGPGTRLTVL.

This chain uses TRBV6-2 or TRBV6-3 with TRBJ1-1; D not certain. The V gene's germline CDR1 is MNHEY and CDR2 SVGEGT. V was cut by 2 bases and J by 0 bases, with 13 bases left in between. The CDR3 extends over 16 amino acids. The CDR3 protein is CASSYPVSRLNTEAFF. DNA for the CDR3: TGTGCCAGCAGTTACCCAGTCAGCCGACTGAACACTGAAGCTTTCTTT.

This chain joins TRBV27 and TRBJ2-1, with 7 bases identical to TRBD2. The CDR3 has 14 amino acids. The germline CDR1 and CDR2 sequences are MNHEY and SMNVEV (reference sequence). After removal of 4 bases from V and 0 bases from J, the junction contained 0 bases not matched to a gene. This CDR3 is CASSWEGSYNEQFF. The CDR3 DNA reads as TGTGCCAGCAGTTGGGAGGGCTCCTACAATGAGCAGTTCTTC.

The chain links TRBV7-9 to TRBJ2-1; D call uncertain. Per the germline V gene, CDR1 is SEHNR and CDR2 is FQNEAQ (reference sequence). The CDR3 has 15 residues. Trimming shortened V by 1 base and J by 2 bases, and 9 bases separated the two germline ends. Written as DNA, the CDR3 is TGTGCCAGCAGCTTAGTTGTACAACCCTACAATGAGCAGTTCTTC. Protein sequence: CASSLVVQPYNEQFF.

This clonotype has at least ten counts. The chain is built from TRBV28 and TRBJ2-3, with D tentatively TRBD2 (6 bases). Germline V gives CDR1 MDHEN, CDR2 SYDVKM. The CDR3 is 17 amino acids. Trimming stripped 3 bases from V and 4 bases from J, with 20 bases between. The CDR3 sequence is CASSLAPRGGAPDTQYF. CDR3 DNA sequence: TGTGCCAGCAGTTTGGCTCCCCGGGGCGGGGCCCCAGATACGCAGTATTTT.

The genes are TRBV6-6 and TRBJ2-3; TRBD2 agrees at 9 bases. The CDR3 spans 15 residues. Looked up from germline, CDR1 is MNHNY and CDR2 is SVGAGI (reference sequence). V shed 6 bases and J 4 bases; nucleotides not matched to a gene: 8. CDR3 in amino acids: CASRSAGGRPDTQYF. DNA of the CDR3: TGTGCCAGCAGATCAGCGGGGGGCCGTCCAGATACGCAGTATTTT.

This clonotype was counted at least ten times. This chain uses TRBV7-2 with TRBJ2-7; tentatively, D is TRBD1 (5 bases). From germline, CDR1 is SGHTA and CDR2 FQGNSA. V dropped 0 bases and J dropped 3 bases, with 12 bases sitting between them. The CDR3 has 15 amino acids. The CDR3 region is CASSLAQGFHYEQYV. CDR3 bases: TGTGCCAGCAGCTTAGCGCAGGGATTTCACTACGAGCAGTACGTC.